The rows below give T cell receptor beta chains drawn from one sample of a study of OX40 agonist ivuxolimab in advanced cancers. The repertoire was sequenced with immunoSEQ multiplex PCR; TCRdb's copy has only in-frame clones and lacks some. The data contain fewer than 85,000 clones, 80% to 90% of them singletons. Sequencing was performed on CD4+ or CD8+ T cells sorted from blood, taken in a trial of the OX40 agonist ivuxolimab. The receptor set was obtained from an adult with an advanced solid tumor such as melanoma, head and neck, liver or kidney cancer. CDR3s include the opening cysteine and the closing phenylalanine or tryptophan. The D gene is left open where the match is weak. A row's size may be missing; if present it is once, few, many or a size class.

d_gene: NA; j_gene: TRBJ2-2; len: 17; abundance: NA; v_gene: TRBV6-1; CDR3nt: TGTGCCAGCAGTGTTTTCTCGACAGGATCAAACACCGGGGAGCTGTTTTTT; CDR3aa: CASSVFSTGSNTGELFF
d_gene: TRBD2; j_gene: TRBJ2-1; len: 17; abundance: NA; v_gene: TRBV5-1; CDR3nt: TGCGCCAGCAGCCGGGCGTTCGCGGGGGGCCCTTCCAATGAGCAGTTCTTC; CDR3aa: CASSRAFAGGPSNEQFF
d_gene: TRBD2; j_gene: TRBJ2-3; len: 16; abundance: NA; v_gene: TRBV6-5; CDR3nt: TGTGCCAGCAGTTACGGAGGGACTAGCGGAGCCTATACGCAGTATTTT; CDR3aa: CASSYGGTSGAYTQYF
d_gene: NA; j_gene: TRBJ1-5; len: 12; abundance: NA; v_gene: TRBV28; CDR3nt: TGTGCCAGCAGACGCGGTAATCAGCCCCAGCATTTT; CDR3aa: CASRRGNQPQHF
d_gene: NA; j_gene: TRBJ1-2; len: 13; abundance: NA; v_gene: TRBV7-9; CDR3nt: TGTGCCAGCAGCTTAGGACAGAGCTATGGCTACACCTTC; CDR3aa: CASSLGQSYGYTF
d_gene: NA; j_gene: TRBJ1-3; len: 16; abundance: few; v_gene: TRBV5-6; CDR3nt: TGTGCCAGCAGCTTACAGGGTTTTCCAGCTGGAAACACCATATATTTT; CDR3aa: CASSLQGFPAGNTIYF
d_gene: NA; j_gene: TRBJ1-1; len: 18; abundance: NA; v_gene: TRBV18; CDR3nt: TGTGCCAGCTCACCACGGGGTTCCGGGGGCCCCATGAGGACTGAAGCTTTCTTT; CDR3aa: CASSPRGSGGPMRTEAFF
d_gene: NA; j_gene: TRBJ1-5; len: 14; abundance: NA; v_gene: TRBV27; CDR3nt: TGTGCCAGCAGCCCTCAGGGGAACAATCAGCCCCAGCATTTT; CDR3aa: CASSPQGNNQPQHF
d_gene: NA; j_gene: TRBJ2-2; len: 12; abundance: NA; v_gene: TRBV6-1; CDR3nt: TGTGCCAGCTCTCGGAACACCGGGGAGCTGTTTTTT; CDR3aa: CASSRNTGELFF
d_gene: TRBD2; j_gene: TRBJ2-7; len: 15; abundance: NA; v_gene: TRBV10-3; CDR3nt: TGTGCCATCAGTGAGCCTACTAGCGGAACCTACGAGCAGTACTTC; CDR3aa: CAISEPTSGTYEQYF